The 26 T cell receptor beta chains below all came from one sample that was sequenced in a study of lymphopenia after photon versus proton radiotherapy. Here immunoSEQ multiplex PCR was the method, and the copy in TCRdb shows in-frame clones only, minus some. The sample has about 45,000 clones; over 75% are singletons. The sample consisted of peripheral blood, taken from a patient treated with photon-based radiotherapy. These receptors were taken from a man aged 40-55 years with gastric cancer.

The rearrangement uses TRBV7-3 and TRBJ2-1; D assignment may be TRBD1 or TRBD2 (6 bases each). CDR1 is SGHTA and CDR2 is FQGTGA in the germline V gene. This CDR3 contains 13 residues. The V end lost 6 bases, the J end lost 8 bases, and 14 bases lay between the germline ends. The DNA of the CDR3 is TGTGCCAGCAGTACATGGAGGGGGGATGAGCAGTTCTTC. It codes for CASSTWRGDEQFF.

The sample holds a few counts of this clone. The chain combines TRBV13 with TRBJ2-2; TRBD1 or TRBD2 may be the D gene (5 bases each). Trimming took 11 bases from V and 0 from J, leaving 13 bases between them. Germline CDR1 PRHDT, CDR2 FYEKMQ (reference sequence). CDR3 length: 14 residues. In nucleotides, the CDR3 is TGTGCCTTCTGGGACCGCTCGAACACCGGGGAGCTGTTTTTT. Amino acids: CAFWDRSNTGELFF.

CDR3 residues: CASSSGTGFSYEQYF. The DNA of the CDR3 is TGTGCCAGCAGCTCCGGGACAGGGTTCTCCTACGAGCAGTACTTC. This chain links TRBV7-9 with TRBJ2-7, with 9 bases identical to TRBD1. Unmatched junction bases numbered 4, after V lost 4 bases and J lost 0 bases. The germline V gene encodes CDR1 SEHNR and CDR2 FQNEAQ (reference sequence). The CDR3 is made up of 15 amino acids.

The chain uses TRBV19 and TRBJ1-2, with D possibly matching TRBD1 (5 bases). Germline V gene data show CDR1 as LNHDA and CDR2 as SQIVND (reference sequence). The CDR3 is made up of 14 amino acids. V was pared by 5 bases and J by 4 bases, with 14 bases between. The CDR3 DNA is TGTGCCAGTAGTCCATCGGCAGGGTTCTATGGCTACACCTTC. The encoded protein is CASSPSAGFYGYTF.

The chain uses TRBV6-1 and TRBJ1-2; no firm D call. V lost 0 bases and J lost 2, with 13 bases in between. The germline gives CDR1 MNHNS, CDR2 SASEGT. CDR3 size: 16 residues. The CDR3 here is CASSEASRTTNYGYTF. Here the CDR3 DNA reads TGTGCCAGCAGTGAAGCATCCAGAACAACCAACTATGGCTACACCTTC.

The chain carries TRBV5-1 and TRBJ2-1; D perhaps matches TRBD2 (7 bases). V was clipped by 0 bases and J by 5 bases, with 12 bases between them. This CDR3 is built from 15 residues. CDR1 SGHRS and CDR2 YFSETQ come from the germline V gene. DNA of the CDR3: TGCGCCAGCAGCTTGGACGGGGGGCGCGACAATGAGCAGTTCTTC. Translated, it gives CASSLDGGRDNEQFF.

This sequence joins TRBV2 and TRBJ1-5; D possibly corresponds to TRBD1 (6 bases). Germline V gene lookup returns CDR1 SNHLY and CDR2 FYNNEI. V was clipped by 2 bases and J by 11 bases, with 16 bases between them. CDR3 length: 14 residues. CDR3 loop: CASSERTADGAQHF. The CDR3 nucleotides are TGTGCCAGCAGTGAAAGGACAGCAGACGGAGCCCAGCATTTT.

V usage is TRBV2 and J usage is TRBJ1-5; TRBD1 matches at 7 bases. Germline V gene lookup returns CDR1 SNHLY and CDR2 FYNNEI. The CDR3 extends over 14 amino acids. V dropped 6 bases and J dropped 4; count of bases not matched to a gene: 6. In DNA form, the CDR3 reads TGTGCCAGCAGCCTGGGACAGACAAATCAGCCCCAGCATTTT. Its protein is CASSLGQTNQPQHF.

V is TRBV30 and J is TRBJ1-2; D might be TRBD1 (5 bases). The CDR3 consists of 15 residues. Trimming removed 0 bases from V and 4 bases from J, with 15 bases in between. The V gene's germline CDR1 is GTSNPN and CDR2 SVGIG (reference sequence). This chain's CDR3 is CAWSVPGRPSYGYTF. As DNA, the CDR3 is TGTGCCTGGAGTGTTCCAGGGCGGCCATCCTATGGCTACACCTTC.

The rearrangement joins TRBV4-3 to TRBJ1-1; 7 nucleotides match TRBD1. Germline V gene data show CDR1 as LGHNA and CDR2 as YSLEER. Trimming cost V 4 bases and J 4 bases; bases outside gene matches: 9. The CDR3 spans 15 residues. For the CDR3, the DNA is TGCGCCAGCAGCCCCCAAGACCAGGGGGGCACTGAAGCTTTCTTT. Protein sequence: CASSPQDQGGTEAFF.

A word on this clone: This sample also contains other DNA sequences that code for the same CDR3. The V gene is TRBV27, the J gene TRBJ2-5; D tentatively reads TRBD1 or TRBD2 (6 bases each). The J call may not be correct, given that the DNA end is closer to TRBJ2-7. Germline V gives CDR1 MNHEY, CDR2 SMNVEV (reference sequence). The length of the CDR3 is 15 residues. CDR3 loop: CASSLSGGSGGEQYF. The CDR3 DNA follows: TGTGCCAGCAGTTTATCGGGGGGCTCAGGAGGCGAGCAGTACTTC.

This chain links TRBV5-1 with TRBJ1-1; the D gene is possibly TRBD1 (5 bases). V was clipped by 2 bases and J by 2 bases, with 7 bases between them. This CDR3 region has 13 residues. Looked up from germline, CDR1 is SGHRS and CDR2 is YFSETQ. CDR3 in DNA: TGCGCCAGCAGCTTTCAGGGAAACACTGAAGCTTTCTTT. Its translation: CASSFQGNTEAFF.

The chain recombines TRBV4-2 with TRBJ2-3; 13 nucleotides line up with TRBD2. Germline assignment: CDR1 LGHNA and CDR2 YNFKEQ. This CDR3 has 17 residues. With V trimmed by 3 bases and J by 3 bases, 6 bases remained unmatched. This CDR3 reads CASSQRTSGGGTDTQYF. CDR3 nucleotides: TGTGCCAGCAGCCAGAGGACTAGCGGGGGAGGGACAGATACGCAGTATTTT.

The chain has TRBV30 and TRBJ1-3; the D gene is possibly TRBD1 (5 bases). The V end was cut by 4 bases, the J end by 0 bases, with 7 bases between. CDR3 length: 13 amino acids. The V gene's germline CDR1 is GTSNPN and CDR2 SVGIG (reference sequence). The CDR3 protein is CAWNGGSGNTIYF. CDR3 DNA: TGTGCCTGGAATGGGGGCTCTGGAAACACCATATATTTT.

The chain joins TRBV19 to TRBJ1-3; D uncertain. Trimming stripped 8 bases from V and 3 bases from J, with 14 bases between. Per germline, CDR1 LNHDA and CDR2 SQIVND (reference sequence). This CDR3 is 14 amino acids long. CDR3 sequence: CASSTGEIGNTIYF. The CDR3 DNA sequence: TGTGCCAGTTCGACCGGCGAGATTGGAAACACCATATATTTT.

The CDR3 coding sequence is TGTGCCAGTAGCGTCCAGGGGCGTCAGCCCCAGCATTTT. Residues: CASSVQGRQPQHF. The V gene is TRBV27, the J gene TRBJ1-5; D possibly corresponds to TRBD1 (6 bases). Trimming left V 9 bases short and J 6 bases short, with 15 bases between. The CDR3 runs 13 residues. CDR1 is MNHEY, CDR2 SMNVEV, per germline (reference sequence).

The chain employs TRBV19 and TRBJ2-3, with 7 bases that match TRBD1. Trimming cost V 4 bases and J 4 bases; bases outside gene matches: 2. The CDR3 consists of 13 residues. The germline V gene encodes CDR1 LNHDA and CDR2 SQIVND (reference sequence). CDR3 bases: TGTGCCAGTAGTAGTCAGGGGGCAGATACGCAGTATTTT. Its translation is CASSSQGADTQYF.

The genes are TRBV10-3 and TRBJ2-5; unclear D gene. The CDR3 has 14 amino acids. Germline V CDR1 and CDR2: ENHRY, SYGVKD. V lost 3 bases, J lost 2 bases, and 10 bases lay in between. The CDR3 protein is CAISDRPRQETQYF. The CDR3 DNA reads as TGTGCCATCAGTGATCGGCCAAGGCAAGAGACCCAGTACTTC.

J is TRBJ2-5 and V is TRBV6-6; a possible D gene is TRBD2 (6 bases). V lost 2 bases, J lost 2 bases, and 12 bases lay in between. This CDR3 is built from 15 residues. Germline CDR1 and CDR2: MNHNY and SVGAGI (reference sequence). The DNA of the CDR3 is TGTGCCAGCAGTTACCTGCGGGGACGACAAGAGACCCAGTACTTC. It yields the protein CASSYLRGRQETQYF.

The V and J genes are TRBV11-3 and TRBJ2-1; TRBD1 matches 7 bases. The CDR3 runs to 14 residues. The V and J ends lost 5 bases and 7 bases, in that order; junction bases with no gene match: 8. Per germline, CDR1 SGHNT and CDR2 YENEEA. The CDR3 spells CASSPGTEGNEQFF. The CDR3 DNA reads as TGTGCCAGCAGCCCCGGGACAGAGGGGAATGAGCAGTTCTTC.

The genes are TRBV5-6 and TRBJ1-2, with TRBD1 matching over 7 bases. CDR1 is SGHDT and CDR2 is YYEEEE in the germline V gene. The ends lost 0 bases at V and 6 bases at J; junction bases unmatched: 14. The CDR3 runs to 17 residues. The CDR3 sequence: CASSLAGRRQGGDGYTF. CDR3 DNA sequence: TGTGCCAGCAGCTTGGCCGGCCGTAGGCAGGGGGGAGATGGCTACACCTTC.

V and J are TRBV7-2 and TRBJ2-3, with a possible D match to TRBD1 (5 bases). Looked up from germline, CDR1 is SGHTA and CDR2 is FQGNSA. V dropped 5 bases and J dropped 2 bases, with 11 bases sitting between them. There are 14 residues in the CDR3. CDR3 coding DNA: TGTGCCAGCAGCCGGACACCAGTCACAGATACGCAGTATTTT. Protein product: CASSRTPVTDTQYF.

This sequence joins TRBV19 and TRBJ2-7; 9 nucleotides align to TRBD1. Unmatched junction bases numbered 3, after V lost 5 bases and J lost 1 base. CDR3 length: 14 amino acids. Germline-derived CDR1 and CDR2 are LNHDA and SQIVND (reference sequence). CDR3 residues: CASSEGQGSYEQYF. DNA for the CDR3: TGTGCCAGTAGTGAGGGACAGGGATCCTACGAGCAGTACTTC.

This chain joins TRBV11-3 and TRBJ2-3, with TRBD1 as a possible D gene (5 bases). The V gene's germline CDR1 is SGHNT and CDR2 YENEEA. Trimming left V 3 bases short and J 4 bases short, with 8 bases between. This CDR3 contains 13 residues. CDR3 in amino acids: CASSFRVSDTQYF. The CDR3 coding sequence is TGTGCCAGCAGCTTCAGGGTGTCAGATACGCAGTATTTT.

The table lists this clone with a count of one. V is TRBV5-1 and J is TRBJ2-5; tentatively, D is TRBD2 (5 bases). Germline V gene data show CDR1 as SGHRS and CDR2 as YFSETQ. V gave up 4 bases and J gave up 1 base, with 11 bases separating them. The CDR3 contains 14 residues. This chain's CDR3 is CASSLDGIQETQYF. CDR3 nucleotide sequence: TGCGCCAGCAGCCTGGACGGGATCCAAGAGACCCAGTACTTC.

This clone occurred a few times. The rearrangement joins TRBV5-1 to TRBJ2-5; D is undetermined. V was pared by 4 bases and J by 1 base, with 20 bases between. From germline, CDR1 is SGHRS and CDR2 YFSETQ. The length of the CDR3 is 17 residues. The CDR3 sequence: CASSPTGYQGSQETQYF. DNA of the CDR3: TGCGCCAGCAGCCCCACCGGTTACCAAGGGTCCCAAGAGACCCAGTACTTC. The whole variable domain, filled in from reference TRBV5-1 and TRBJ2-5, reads KAGVTQTPRYLIKTRGQQVTLSCSPISGHRSVSWYQQTPGQGLQFLFEYFSETQRNKGNFPGRFSGRQFSNSRSEMNVSTLELGDSALYLCASSPTGYQGSQETQYFGPGTRLLVL.